This T cell receptor (beta chain) was found in a study of CD4+ T cells in melanoma (dated by TCRdb to the early 2020s). Regarding the research as a whole: The study examined neoantigen-specific CD4+ T cells in human melanoma.

Study-wide conclusions, independent of this receptor: Neoantigen-specific CD4+ T cells in melanoma were reported to show diverse differentiation states. Neoantigen-specific CD4+ T cells were reported to be correlated with the function of CD8+ T cells, macrophages and B cells.

A remark on this clone: Its antigen remains unidentified. The sample holds no much larger clone one base away, and base qualities are not on file.

Donors were patients with melanoma. CDR1 and CDR2 (MDHEN, SYDVKM) derive from the germline V gene. Trimming leaves V shorter by 6 bases and J shorter by 1 base, with the junction holding 3 bases beyond the gene matches. The CDR3 sequence holds 14 residues, the cysteine and phenylalanine included. Of the read, only the CDR3 DNA is kept; its 42 bases are in frame from base 1. Libraries were made using the immunoSEQ multiplex PCR assay. The immuneACCESS repertoire file appears here via TCRdb, limited to in-frame rearrangements. These files lack a portion of the clones; in checked studies, under half of the deficit traces to unresolved V genes, and the cause of the others is not known. Counted in this sample were approximately 110,000 clones; about 90% of them appeared once. 2.5% to 3.5% of the sample lies in the top ten.

This receptor chain uses TRBV28 and TRBJ2-3, with TRBD2 identical over 8 junction bases. The receptor's source is a human donor with melanoma. Sequencing was done on a sample of peripheral blood. The CDR3 region has the sequence CASSPGLGTDTQYF. The DNA is as follows: TGTGCCAGCAGCCCGGGACTAGGCACAGATACGCAGTATTTT. The variable domain in full, with residues beyond the CDR3 obtained from the reference TRBV28 and TRBJ2-3 genes, is DVKVTQSSRYLVKRTGEKVFLECVQDMDHENMFWYRQDPGLGLRLIYFSYDVKMKEKGDIPEGYSVSREKKERFSLILESASTNQTSMYLCASSPGLGTDTQYFGPGTRLTVL.